The TCR beta chain described here comes from a study of T cell responses to AZD1222 COVID-19 vaccine. Study summary: Pooling of second doses given at about 4 or about 12 weeks was done. The study, taken as a whole, reports: Following two doses of AZD1222, Spike-specific TCR breadth and depth rose. Unmutated variant regions are reportedly the target of nearly half of TCRs that are spike-specific. Possibly, clonal diversity was underestimated; donors were largely white British and included more females.

V shed 8 bases and J shed 1 base, with 11 bases lying between them. In germline, CDR1 is LNHDA, CDR2 SQIVND (reference sequence). The CDR3 contains 13 residues. Concerning this clone itself: The antigen is undetermined.

Generated by immunoSEQ multiplex PCR, the TCRdb table keeps only in-frame clones and is missing some. The sample records about 88,000 clones, under 95% being singletons. V gene TRBV19 combines with J gene TRBJ2-5; D remains unclear. The sequences come from peripheral blood, collected on day 0 of AZD1222 vaccination. This TCR came from an adult in good health. CDR3 sequence reads: CASAAAVQETQYF. The CDR3, as DNA: TGTGCCAGTGCGGCCGCGGTCCAAGAGACCCAGTACTTC. Full variable domain (outside the CDR3, taken from reference TRBV19 and TRBJ2-5): DGGITQSPKYLFRKEGQNVTLSCEQNLNHDAMYWYRQDPGQGLRLIYYSQIVNDFQKGDIAEGYSVSREKKESFPLTVTSAQKNPTAFYLCASAAAVQETQYFGPGTRLLVL.